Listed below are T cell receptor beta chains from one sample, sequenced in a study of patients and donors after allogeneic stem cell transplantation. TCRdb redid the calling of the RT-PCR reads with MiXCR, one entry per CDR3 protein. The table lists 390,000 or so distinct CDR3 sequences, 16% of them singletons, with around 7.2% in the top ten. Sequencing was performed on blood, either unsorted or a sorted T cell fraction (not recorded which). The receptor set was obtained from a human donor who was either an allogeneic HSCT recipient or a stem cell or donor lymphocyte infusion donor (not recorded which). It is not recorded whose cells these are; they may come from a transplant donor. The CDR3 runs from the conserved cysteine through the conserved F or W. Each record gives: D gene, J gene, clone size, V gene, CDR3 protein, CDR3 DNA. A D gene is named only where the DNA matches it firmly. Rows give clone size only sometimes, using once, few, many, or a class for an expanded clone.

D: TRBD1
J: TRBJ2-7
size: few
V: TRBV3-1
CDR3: CASSQRGPGSSYEQYF
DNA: TGTGCCAGCAGCCAAAGGGGGCCCGGTAGCTCCTACGAGCAGTACTTC

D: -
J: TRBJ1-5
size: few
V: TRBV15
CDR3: CATSLGRTPNQPQHF
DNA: TGTGCCACCAGCCTGGGCAGAACTCCTAATCAGCCCCAGCATTTT

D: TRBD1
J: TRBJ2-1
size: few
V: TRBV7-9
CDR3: CASSPRTGPSGNEQFF
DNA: TGTGCCAGCAGCCCACGGACAGGCCCCTCGGGAAATGAGCAGTTCTTC

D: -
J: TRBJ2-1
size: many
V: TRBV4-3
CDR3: CASSPSTPGQTYNEQFF
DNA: TGCGCCAGCAGCCCATCTACTCCGGGACAAACATACAATGAGCAGTTCTTC

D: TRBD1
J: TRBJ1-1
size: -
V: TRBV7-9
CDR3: CASSWGQGLTWTEAFF
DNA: TGTGCCAGCAGCTGGGGACAGGGGCTTACGTGGACTGAAGCTTTCTTT

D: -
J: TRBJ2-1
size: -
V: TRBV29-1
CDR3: CSVVWGGNEQFF
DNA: TGCAGCGTTGTATGGGGAGGCAATGAGCAGTTCTTC

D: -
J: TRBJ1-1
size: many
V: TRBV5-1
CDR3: CASSLAPQGHLNTEAFF
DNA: TGCGCCAGCAGCTTGGCCCCGCAGGGCCACTTGAACACTGAAGCTTTCTTT

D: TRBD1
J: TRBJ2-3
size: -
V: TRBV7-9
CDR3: CASSPPGDSQSTDTQYF
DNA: TGTGCCAGCAGCCCCCCAGGGGACAGCCAATCCACAGATACGCAGTATTTT

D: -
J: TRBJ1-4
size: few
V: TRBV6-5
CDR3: CASSFAGGEEKLFF
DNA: TGTGCCAGCAGTTTCGCGGGAGGCGAGGAAAAACTGTTTTTT

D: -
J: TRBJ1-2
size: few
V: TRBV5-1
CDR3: CASSLAAQGGYTF
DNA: TGCGCCAGCAGCTTGGCCGCCCAGGGAGGCTACACCTTC

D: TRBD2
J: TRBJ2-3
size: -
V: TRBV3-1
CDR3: CASSQRTGTSGGPTQYF
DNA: TGTGCCAGCAGCCAAAGGACGGGGACTAGCGGGGGACCTACGCAGTATTTT

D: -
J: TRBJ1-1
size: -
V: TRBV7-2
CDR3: CASRLYSTVNTEAFF
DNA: TGTGCCAGCAGGCTATACTCTACAGTGAACACTGAAGCTTTCTTT

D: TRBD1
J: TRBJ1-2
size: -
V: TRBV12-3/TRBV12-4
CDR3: CASSRRTGYGYTF
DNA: TGTGCCAGCAGTCGACGGACAGGGTACGGCTACACCTTC

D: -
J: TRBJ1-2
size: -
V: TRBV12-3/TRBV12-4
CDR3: CASSLTAPGGYTF
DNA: TGTGCCAGCAGTTTGACGGCACCGGGGGGCTACACCTTC

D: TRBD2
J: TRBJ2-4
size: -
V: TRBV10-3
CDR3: CAISPGRDIQYF
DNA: TGTGCCATCAGTCCCGGGAGGGACATTCAGTACTTC

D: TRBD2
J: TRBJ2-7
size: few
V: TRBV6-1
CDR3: CASSPRGVGYEQYF
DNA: TGTGCCAGCAGTCCCCGGGGGGTAGGCTACGAGCAGTACTTC

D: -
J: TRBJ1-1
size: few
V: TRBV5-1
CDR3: CASSYGPLRDTEAFF
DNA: TGCGCCAGCAGCTACGGGCCCCTGAGGGACACTGAAGCTTTCTTT

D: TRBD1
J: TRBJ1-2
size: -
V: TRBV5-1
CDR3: CASSWTGNNYGYTF
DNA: TGCGCCAGCAGCTGGACAGGGAATAACTATGGCTACACCTTC

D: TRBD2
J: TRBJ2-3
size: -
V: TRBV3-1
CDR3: CASSQSSGESGGTDTQYF
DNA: TGTGCCAGCAGCCAGAGTAGCGGGGAATCCGGGGGCACAGATACGCAGTATTTT

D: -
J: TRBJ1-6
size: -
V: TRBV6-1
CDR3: CASTFANPGPRNSPLHF
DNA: TGTGCCAGCACCTTTGCAAATCCGGGGCCTAGGAATTCACCCCTCCACTTT

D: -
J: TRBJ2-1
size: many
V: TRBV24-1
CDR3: CATSDLDGNEQFF
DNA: TGTGCCACCAGTGATTTGGACGGAAATGAGCAGTTCTTC

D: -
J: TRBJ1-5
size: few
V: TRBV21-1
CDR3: CASSSNPPRASNQPQHF
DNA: TGTGCCAGCAGCAGTAACCCGCCCAGGGCCAGCAATCAGCCCCAGCATTTT

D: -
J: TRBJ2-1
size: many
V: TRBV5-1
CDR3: CASSLAGYSYNEQFF
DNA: TGCGCCAGCAGCTTGGCGGGGTACTCCTACAATGAGCAGTTCTTC

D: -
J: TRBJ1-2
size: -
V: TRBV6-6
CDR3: CASSYSVGGGYTF
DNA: TGTGCCAGCAGTTACTCGGTAGGGGGTGGCTACACCTTC

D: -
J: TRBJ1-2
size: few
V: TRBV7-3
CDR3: CASSPTPGANYGYTF
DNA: TGTGCCAGCAGCCCAACCCCGGGGGCTAACTATGGCTACACCTTC

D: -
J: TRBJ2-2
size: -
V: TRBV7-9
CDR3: CASSLPLNTGELFF
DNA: TGTGCCAGCAGCTTACCGCTGAACACCGGGGAGCTGTTTTTT

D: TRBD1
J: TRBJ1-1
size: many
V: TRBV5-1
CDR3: CASSLGPTGGTTEAFF
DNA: TGCGCCAGCAGCTTGGGGCCAACAGGGGGAACTACTGAAGCTTTCTTT

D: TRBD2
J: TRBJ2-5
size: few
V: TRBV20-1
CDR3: CSGLLGRGGFKETQYF
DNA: TGCAGTGGGCTCCTCGGGCGGGGGGGGTTCAAAGAGACCCAGTACTTC

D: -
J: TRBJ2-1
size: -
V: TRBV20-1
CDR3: CRQGGGDQQFF
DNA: TGCAGACAAGGGGGGGGGGATCAGCAGTTCTTC

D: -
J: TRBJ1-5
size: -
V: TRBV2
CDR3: CASNTGGHQPQHF
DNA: TGTGCCAGCAATACCGGGGGTCATCAGCCCCAGCATTTT

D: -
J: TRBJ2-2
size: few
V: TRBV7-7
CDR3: CASSLSSFRITGELFF
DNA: TGTGCTAGCAGCTTGTCGTCCTTTCGGATCACCGGGGAGCTGTTTTTT

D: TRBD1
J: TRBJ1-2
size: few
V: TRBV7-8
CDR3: CASSYRRDRTSNYGYTF
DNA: TGTGCCAGCAGCTATCGCCGGGACAGGACATCTAACTATGGCTACACCTTC

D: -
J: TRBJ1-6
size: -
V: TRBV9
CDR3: CASSVEDSSNSPLHF
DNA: TGTGCCAGCAGCGTAGAAGACAGTTCTAATTCACCCCTCCACTTT

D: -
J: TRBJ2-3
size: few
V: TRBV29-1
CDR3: CSSEGQTGQDTQYF
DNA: TGCAGCTCTGAAGGGCAAACAGGGCAAGATACGCAGTATTTT

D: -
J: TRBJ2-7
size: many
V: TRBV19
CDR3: CASRAIGSYEQYF
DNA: TGTGCCAGTAGGGCGATCGGATCCTACGAGCAGTACTTC

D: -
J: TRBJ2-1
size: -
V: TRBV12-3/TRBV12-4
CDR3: CASSFKTAGDNEQFF
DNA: TGTGCCAGCAGTTTCAAAACCGCAGGGGATAATGAGCAGTTCTTC

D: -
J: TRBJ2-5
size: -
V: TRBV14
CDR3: CASSQDLTQQKETQYF
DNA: TGTGCCAGCAGCCAAGATTTGACACAGCAAAAAGAGACCCAGTACTTC

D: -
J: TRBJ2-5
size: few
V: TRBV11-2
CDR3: CASTLRTYRGETQYF
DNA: TGTGCCAGCACCCTGAGGACCTATCGGGGGGAGACCCAGTACTTC

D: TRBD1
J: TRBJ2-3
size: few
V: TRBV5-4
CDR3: CASSRQGPSPADTQYF
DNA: TGTGCCAGCAGCCGACAGGGACCGAGTCCCGCAGATACGCAGTATTTT

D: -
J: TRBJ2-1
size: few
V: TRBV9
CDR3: CASSVAPAASSYNEQFF
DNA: TGTGCCAGCAGCGTAGCTCCGGCGGCCAGCTCCTACAATGAGCAGTTCTTC

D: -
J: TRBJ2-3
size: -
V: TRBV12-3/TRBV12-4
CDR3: CASSSGTAHTDTQYF
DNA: TGTGCCAGCAGTTCCGGGACGGCCCACACAGATACGCAGTATTTT

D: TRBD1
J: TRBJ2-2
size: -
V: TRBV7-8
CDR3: CASSLKGAAGGPTGELFF
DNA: TGTGCCAGCAGCTTAAAAGGGGCAGCAGGGGGCCCCACCGGGGAGCTGTTTTTT

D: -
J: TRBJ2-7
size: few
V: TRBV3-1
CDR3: CASSQDWAAFYEQYF
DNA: TGTGCCAGCAGCCAAGATTGGGCAGCGTTCTACGAGCAGTACTTC

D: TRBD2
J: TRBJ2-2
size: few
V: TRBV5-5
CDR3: CASSLTGGLAGTGELFF
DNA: TGTGCCAGCAGCTTGACCGGGGGACTAGCGGGCACCGGGGAGCTGTTTTTT

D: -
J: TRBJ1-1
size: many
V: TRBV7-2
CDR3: CASSPRISVNTEAFF
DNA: TGTGCCAGCAGCCCTCGTATTTCGGTGAACACTGAAGCTTTCTTT

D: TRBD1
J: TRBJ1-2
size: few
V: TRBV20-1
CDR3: CSAHELDRASGYTF
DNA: TGCAGTGCTCATGAATTAGACAGGGCTAGCGGCTACACCTTC

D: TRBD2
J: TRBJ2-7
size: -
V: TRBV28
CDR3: CASSPLADQSSYEQYF
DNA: TGTGCCAGCAGTCCCCTAGCGGATCAGAGCTCCTACGAGCAGTACTTC

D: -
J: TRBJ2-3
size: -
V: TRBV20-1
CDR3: CSAPDLTYADTQYF
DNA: TGCAGTGCTCCCGACCTCACTTACGCAGATACGCAGTATTTT

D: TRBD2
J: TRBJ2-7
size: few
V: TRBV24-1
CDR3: CATSDTSGSREQYF
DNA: TGTGCCACCAGTGACACTAGCGGGAGTAGGGAGCAGTACTTC

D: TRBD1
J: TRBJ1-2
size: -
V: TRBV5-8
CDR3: CASSLVGGTDYGYTF
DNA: TGTGCCAGCAGCTTAGTAGGGGGCACTGACTATGGCTACACCTTC

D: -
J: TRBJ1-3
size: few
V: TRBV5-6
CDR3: CASSQAGRTANTIYF
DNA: TGTGCCAGCAGCCAGGCCGGAAGAACGGCAAACACCATATATTTT

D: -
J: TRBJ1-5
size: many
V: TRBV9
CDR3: CASSAGTLYNQPQHF
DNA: TGTGCCAGCAGCGCTGGGACCCTGTACAATCAGCCCCAGCATTTT

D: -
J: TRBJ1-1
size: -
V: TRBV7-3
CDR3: CATGGITEAFF
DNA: TGTGCCACCGGGGGCATCACTGAAGCTTTCTTT

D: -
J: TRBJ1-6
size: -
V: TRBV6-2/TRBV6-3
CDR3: CASSYRDIRYSPLHF
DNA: TGTGCCAGCAGTTACCGGGACATAAGGTACTCACCCCTCCACTTT

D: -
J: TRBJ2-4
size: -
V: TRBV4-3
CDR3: CASSQGTIAKNIQYF
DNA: TGCGCCAGCAGCCAGGGTACCATAGCCAAAAACATTCAGTACTTC